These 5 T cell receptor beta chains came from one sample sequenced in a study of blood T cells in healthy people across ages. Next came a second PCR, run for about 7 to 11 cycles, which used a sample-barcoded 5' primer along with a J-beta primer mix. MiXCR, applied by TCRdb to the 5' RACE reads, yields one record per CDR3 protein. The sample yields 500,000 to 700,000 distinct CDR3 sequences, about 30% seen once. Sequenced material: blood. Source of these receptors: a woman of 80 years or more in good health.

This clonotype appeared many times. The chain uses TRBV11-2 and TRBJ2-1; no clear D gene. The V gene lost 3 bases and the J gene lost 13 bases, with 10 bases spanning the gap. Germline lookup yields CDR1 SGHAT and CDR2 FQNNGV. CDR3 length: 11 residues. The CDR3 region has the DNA TGTGCCAGCAGCTTGTTGACAAGACAGTTCTTC. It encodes CASSLLTRQFF.

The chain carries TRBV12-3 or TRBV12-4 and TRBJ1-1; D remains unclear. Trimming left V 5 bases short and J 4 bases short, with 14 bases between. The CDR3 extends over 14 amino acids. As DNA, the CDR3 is TGTGCCAGCAGTATGACGGCTACCAGCACTGAAGCTTTCTTT. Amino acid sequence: CASSMTATSTEAFF.

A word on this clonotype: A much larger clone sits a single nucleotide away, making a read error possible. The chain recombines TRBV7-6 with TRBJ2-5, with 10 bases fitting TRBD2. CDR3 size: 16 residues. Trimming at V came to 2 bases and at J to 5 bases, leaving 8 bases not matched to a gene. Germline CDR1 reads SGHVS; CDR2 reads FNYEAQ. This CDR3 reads CASSLLDQRGGETQYF. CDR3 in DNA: TGTGCCAGCAGCTTACTCGACCAGCGGGGGGGTGAGACCCAGTACTTC.

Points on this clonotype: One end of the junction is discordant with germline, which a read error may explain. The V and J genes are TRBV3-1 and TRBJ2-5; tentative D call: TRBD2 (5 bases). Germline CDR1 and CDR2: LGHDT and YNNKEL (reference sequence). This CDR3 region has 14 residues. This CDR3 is CGSSQDVSRETRYF. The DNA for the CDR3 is TGTGGCAGCAGCCAAGACGTATCAAGGGAGACCCGGTACTTC.

CDR3 amino acids: CASSLGLGGDLTRETQYF. CDR3 DNA sequence: TGTGCCAGCAGCTTGGGTTTGGGCGGGGACCTTACTCGGGAGACCCAGTACTTC. The J gene is TRBJ2-5, the V gene TRBV5-5; perhaps TRBD2 as D (6 bases). This CDR3 is built from 18 residues. Germline lookup yields CDR1 SGHKS and CDR2 YYEKEE (reference sequence). V was trimmed by 0 bases and J by 5 bases, leaving 23 bases between them.